One and the same sample provided the 14 T cell receptor beta chains below, sequenced in a study of regulatory T cells in long-lasting Graves disease. In building TCR beta libraries, iRepertoire HTBI primers were used together with Arm-PCR of CDR3 regions. MiXCR was run by TCRdb on the multiplex PCR reads, yielding one entry per CDR3 protein. The sample lists 350,000 to 550,000 distinct CDR3 sequences, about 16% occurring once. Time point given: newly diagnosed GD, antithyroid drugs for less than 3 months. With RNA extracted from PBMCs as input, the TCR library was made. The data were also submitted as part of a second study, on T cells in Graves' hyperthyroidism and ophthalmopathy.

The input for sequencing was peripheral blood mononuclear cells (PBMCs), taken at new diagnosis, from a patient treated with antithyroid drugs. These receptors all come from a woman aged 18-29 years with Graves disease.

J is TRBJ2-1 and V is TRBV20-1; D perhaps matches TRBD2 (5 bases). CDR3 size: 13 residues. Germline CDR1 reads DFQATT; CDR2 reads SNEGSKA (reference sequence). V shed 5 bases and J shed 1 base, with 9 bases lying between them. CDR3 sequence: CSAPRGSYNEQFF. DNA of the CDR3: TGCAGTGCTCCTCGAGGGTCCTACAATGAGCAGTTCTTC.

This clonotype was counted a few times. The CDR3 DNA reads TGTGCCAGCAGCGTAGGAGGGGGCTACAATGAGCAGTTCTTC. It is translated as CASSVGGGYNEQFF. The V call is TRBV9, the J call TRBJ2-1, with D maybe TRBD1 (6 bases). The CDR3 covers 14 residues. Trimming left V 0 bases short and J 3 bases short, with 7 bases between. CDR1 and CDR2 (germline): SGDLS, YYNGEE. Using reference TRBV9 and TRBJ2-1 for the parts outside the CDR3, the full variable domain is DSGVTQTPKHLITATGQRVTLRCSPRSGDLSVYWYQQSLDQGLQFLIQYYNGEERAKGNILERFSAQQFPDLHSELNLSSLELGDSALYFCASSVGGGYNEQFFGPGTRLTVL.

This clonotype occurred many times. The CDR3 loop is CASSIYDRSYEQYF. CDR3 sequence (DNA): TGTGCCAGCAGCATTTACGACAGATCCTACGAGCAGTACTTC. J is TRBJ2-7 and V is TRBV7-9; tentatively, D is TRBD1 (5 bases). This CDR3 has 14 amino acids. V lost 5 bases and J 1 base, leaving 12 bases between the germline ends. CDR1 and CDR2 (germline): SEHNR, FQNEAQ (reference sequence).

This rearrangement joins TRBV5-4 to TRBJ2-7; D unclear. The CDR3 has 12 residues. V was trimmed by 7 bases and J by 7 bases, leaving 15 bases between them. Germline V gene lookup returns CDR1 SGHNT and CDR2 YYREEE (reference sequence). The CDR3 DNA reads TGTGCCAGCCGGTCCGTCTTGAGTGAGCAGTACTTC. It yields the protein CASRSVLSEQYF.

This clonotype was detected ten times or more. J is TRBJ1-2 and V is TRBV19, with D perhaps matching TRBD1 (6 bases). Germline CDR1 and CDR2: LNHDA and SQIVND (reference sequence). V was cut by 9 bases and J by 3 bases, with 20 bases left in between. This CDR3 has 15 residues. Here the CDR3 reads CASRTLQGGHYGYTF. CDR3 sequence (DNA): TGTGCCAGCAGGACCCTACAGGGAGGCCACTATGGCTACACCTTC.

The gene calls are TRBV7-9 and TRBJ1-1; unclear D gene. CDR1 and CDR2 (germline): SEHNR, FQNEAQ (reference sequence). CDR3 size: 13 residues. V was clipped by 5 bases and J by 1 base, with 8 bases between them. The CDR3 sequence: CASSRNSNTEAFF. In DNA, the CDR3 is TGTGCCAGCAGCCGTAATTCGAACACTGAAGCTTTCTTT.

There are a few counts of this clonotype. The chain couples TRBV27 to TRBJ2-1, with D perhaps matching TRBD1 (6 bases). CDR3 length: 14 amino acids. V was pared by 5 bases and J by 5 bases, with 13 bases between. Germline CDR1 and CDR2: MNHEY and SMNVEV (reference sequence). The CDR3 reads CASSIQGIHNEQFF. The CDR3 DNA is TGTGCCAGCAGTATACAGGGTATTCACAATGAGCAGTTCTTC.

This clonotype was picked up a small number of times. The J gene is TRBJ1-1, the V gene TRBV10-1; TRBD1 is a possible D gene (6 bases). The CDR3 loop spans 14 amino acids. Trimming pared 0 bases from V and 7 bases from J, leaving 12 bases between. Germline V gene lookup returns CDR1 WNHNN and CDR2 SYGVQD (reference sequence). CDR3 residues: CASSESGRGLEAFF. Written as DNA, the CDR3 is TGCGCCAGCAGTGAGTCCGGCAGGGGCCTTGAAGCTTTCTTT.

This clonotype was detected many times. This rearrangement joins TRBV10-3 to TRBJ2-5, with D perhaps being TRBD1 or TRBD2 (5 bases each). Germline CDR1 is ENHRY and CDR2 is SYGVKD. The CDR3 covers 13 residues. Trimming removed 5 bases at V and 5 bases at J, with 12 bases between. CDR3 amino acids: CAISPPEGETQYF. For the CDR3, the DNA is TGTGCCATCAGTCCCCCTGAGGGGGAGACCCAGTACTTC.

This clonotype has at least ten counts. The chain joins TRBV20-1 to TRBJ2-1, with 12 bases identical to TRBD2. The CDR3 runs to 15 residues. The J segment lost 10 bases and the V segment lost 5 bases, leaving 12 bases of the junction unmatched. CDR1 is DFQATT and CDR2 is SNEGSKA in the germline V gene (reference sequence). CDR3 amino acids: CSAPRTSGASGEQFF. As DNA, the CDR3 is TGCAGTGCTCCTAGGACTAGCGGGGCCTCTGGGGAGCAGTTCTTC.

A few counts support this clonotype. V gene TRBV12-5 combines with J gene TRBJ2-1; D not certain. Germline values: CDR1 LGHNT, CDR2 FRNRAP. The CDR3 totals 13 residues. The ends were cut back, 3 bases at V and 5 bases at J, with 8 bases in the middle. CDR3 sequence (DNA): TGTGCTAGTGGTTTTTGGGGTGACAATGAGCAGTTCTTC. This encodes CASGFWGDNEQFF.

This clonotype was seen just once. A read error is likely here: a far larger clone is one base away. This rearrangement joins TRBV20-1 to TRBJ2-4, with D possibly being TRBD1 or TRBD2 (5 bases each). Germline CDR1 reads DFQATT; CDR2 reads SNEGSKA (reference sequence). The CDR3 length is 14 residues. V gave up 0 bases and J gave up 13 bases, with 19 bases separating them. CDR3 in DNA: TGCAGTGCTAGAGAGGGTTACCGGGGCAATGAGCAGTACTTC. Translation gives CSAREGYRGNEQYF.

This clonotype was detected a few times. The chain uses TRBV18 and TRBJ1-6, with D perhaps TRBD1 (5 bases). In germline, CDR1 is KGHSH, CDR2 LQKENI. V gave up 0 bases and J gave up 7 bases, with 10 bases separating them. This CDR3 has 15 residues. CDR3 sequence (DNA): TGTGCCAGCTCACCACCCGGAGAGGGGAATTCACCCCTCCACTTT. This gives the protein CASSPPGEGNSPLHF.

The genes are TRBV18 and TRBJ1-3, with D possibly TRBD1 on 5 matching bases. This CDR3 contains 15 residues. Per the germline V gene, CDR1 is KGHSH and CDR2 is LQKENI. V was shortened by 3 bases and J by 3 bases, with 12 bases between the two germline ends. CDR3 sequence: CASSPLGTDGNTIYF. CDR3 DNA sequence: TGTGCCAGCTCACCTTTAGGGACGGATGGAAACACCATATATTTT.